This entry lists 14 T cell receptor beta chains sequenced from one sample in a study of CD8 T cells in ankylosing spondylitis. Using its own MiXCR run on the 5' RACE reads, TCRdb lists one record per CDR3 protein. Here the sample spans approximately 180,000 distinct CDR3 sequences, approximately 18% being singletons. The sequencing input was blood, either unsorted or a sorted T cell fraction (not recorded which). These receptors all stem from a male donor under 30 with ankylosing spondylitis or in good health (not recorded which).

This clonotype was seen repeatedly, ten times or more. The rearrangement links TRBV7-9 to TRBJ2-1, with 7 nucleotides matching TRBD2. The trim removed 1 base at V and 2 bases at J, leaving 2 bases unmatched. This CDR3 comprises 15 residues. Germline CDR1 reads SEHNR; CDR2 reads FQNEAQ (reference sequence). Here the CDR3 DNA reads TGTGCCAGCAGCTTAGGGGGGGGAGCCTACAATGAGCAGTTCTTC. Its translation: CASSLGGGAYNEQFF.

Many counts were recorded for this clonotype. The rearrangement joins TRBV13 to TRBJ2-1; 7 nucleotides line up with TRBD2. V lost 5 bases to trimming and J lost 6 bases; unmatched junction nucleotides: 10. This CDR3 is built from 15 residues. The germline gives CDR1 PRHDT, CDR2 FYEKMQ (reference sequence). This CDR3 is CASSPWGGGGNEQFF. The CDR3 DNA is TGTGCCAGCAGCCCATGGGGGGGAGGAGGCAATGAGCAGTTCTTC.

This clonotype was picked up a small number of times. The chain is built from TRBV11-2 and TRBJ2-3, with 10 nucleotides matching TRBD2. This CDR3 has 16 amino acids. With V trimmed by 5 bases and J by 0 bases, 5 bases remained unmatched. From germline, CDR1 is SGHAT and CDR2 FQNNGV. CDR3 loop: CASSLTTSGSTDTQYF. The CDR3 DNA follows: TGTGCCAGCAGCCTGACGACTAGCGGGAGCACAGATACGCAGTATTTT.

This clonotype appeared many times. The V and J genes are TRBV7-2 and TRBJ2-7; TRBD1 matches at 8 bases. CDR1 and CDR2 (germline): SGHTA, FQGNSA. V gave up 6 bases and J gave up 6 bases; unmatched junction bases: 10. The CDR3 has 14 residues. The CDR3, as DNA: TGTGCCAGCAGTTATTCCGGCAGGGGGCTCGAGCAGTACTTC. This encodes CASSYSGRGLEQYF.

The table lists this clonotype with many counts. CDR3 region: CASSYAGLNQPQHF. The DNA of the CDR3 is TGTGCCAGCAGTTACGCAGGTCTAAATCAGCCCCAGCATTTT. This chain uses TRBV12-3 or TRBV12-4 with TRBJ1-5; no reliable D call. This CDR3 spans 14 amino acids. Trimming removed 4 bases at V and 4 bases at J, with 11 bases between.

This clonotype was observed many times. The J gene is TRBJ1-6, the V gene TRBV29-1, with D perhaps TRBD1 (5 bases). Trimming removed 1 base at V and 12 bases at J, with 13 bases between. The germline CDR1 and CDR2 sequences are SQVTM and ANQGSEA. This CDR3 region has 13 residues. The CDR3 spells CSVEVLVGGPLHF. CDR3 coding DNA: TGCAGCGTTGAAGTTCTGGTCGGGGGACCCCTCCACTTT.

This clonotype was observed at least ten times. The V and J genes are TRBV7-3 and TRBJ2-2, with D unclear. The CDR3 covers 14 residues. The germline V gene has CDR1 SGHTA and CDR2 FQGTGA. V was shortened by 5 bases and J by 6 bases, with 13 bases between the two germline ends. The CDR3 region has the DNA TGTGCCAGCAGCCCCCCGTTTCAGCCCGGGGAGCTGTTTTTT. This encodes CASSPPFQPGELFF.

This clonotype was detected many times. DNA for the CDR3: TGTGCCAGCAGTTACTCCACCGAGAATGAGCAGTTCTTC. The encoded protein is CASSYSTENEQFF. V gene TRBV6-5 combines with J gene TRBJ2-1; D unresolved. CDR1 and CDR2 from the germline V gene are MNHEY and SVGAGI. The length of the CDR3 is 13 residues. Trimming stripped 0 bases from V and 7 bases from J, with 7 bases between.

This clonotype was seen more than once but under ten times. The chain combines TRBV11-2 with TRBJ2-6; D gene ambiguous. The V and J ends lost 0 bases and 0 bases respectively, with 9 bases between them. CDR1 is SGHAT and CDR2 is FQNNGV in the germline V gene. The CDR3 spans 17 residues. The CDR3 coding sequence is TGTGCCAGCAGCTTAGAGTACAGACCCTCTGGGGCCAACGTCCTGACTTTC. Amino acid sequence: CASSLEYRPSGANVLTF.

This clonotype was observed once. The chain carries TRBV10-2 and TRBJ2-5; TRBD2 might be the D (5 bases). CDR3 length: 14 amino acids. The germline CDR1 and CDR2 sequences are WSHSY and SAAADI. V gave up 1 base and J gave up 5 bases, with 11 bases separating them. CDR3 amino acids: CASSEWATGETQYF. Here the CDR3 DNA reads TGCGCCAGCAGTGAGTGGGCGACGGGGGAGACCCAGTACTTC.

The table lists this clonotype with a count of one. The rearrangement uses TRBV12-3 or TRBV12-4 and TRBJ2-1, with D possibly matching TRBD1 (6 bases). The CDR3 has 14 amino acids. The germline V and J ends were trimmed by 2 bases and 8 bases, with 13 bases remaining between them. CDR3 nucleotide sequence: TGTGCCAGCAGTTTACAGGGGAAACAGGATGAGCAGTTCTTC. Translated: CASSLQGKQDEQFF.

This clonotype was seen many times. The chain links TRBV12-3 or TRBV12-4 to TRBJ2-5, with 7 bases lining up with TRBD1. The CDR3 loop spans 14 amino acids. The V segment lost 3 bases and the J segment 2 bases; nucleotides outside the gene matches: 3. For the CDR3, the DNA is TGTGCCAGCAGTTTCGGGACAGTGCAAGAGACCCAGTACTTC. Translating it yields CASSFGTVQETQYF.

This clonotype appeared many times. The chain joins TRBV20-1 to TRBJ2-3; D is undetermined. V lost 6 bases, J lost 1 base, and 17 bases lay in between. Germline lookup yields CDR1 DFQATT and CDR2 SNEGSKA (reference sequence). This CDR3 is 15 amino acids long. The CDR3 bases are TGCAGTGCCCCGTCGGCCGCGGTTCGCACAGATACGCAGTATTTT. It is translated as CSAPSAAVRTDTQYF.

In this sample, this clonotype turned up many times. DNA for the CDR3: TGTGCCAGCAGCCAAGAGGGGACTAGCGGATACGAGCAGTACTTC. Amino acid sequence: CASSQEGTSGYEQYF. This chain connects TRBV4-2 to TRBJ2-7; 11 bases line up with TRBD2. Germline assignment: CDR1 LGHNA and CDR2 YNFKEQ. The CDR3 spans 15 residues. V lost 0 bases and J lost 4; bases outside the gene matches: 2.